Each of the 11 T cell receptor beta chains below was sequenced from the same sample in a study of chemoradiotherapy in HPV16-positive cancers. Here immunoSEQ multiplex PCR was the method, and the copy in TCRdb shows in-frame clones only, minus some. The sample holds tens of thousands of clones, about four fifths seen once. This material consisted of blood, taken from a patient who underwent chemoradiotherapy. The receptors here all came from a human donor with HPV-associated anogenital cancer.

The chain uses TRBV7-9 and TRBJ2-1; TRBD2 is a possible D gene (6 bases). V lost 2 bases and J 7 bases, leaving 12 bases between the germline ends. The CDR3 totals 14 residues. The V gene's germline CDR1 is SEHNR and CDR2 FQNEAQ (reference sequence). The CDR3 bases are TGTGCCAGCAGCTTATGGGGGGTGGGAAATGAGCAGTTCTTC. Residues: CASSLWGVGNEQFF.

This clone showed up just a few times. The gene calls are TRBV7-6 and TRBJ1-1, with a tentative D call TRBD1 (6 bases). V was pared by 4 bases and J by 4 bases, with 16 bases between. The CDR3 covers 15 residues. CDR1 and CDR2 from the germline V gene are SGHVS and FNYEAQ. CDR3 bases: TGTGCCAGCAGCTCTAGAGGGGGGGGAAGCACTGAAGCTTTCTTT. Protein product: CASSSRGGGSTEAFF.

The rearrangement links TRBV7-3 to TRBJ1-1; D ambiguous. V shed 5 bases and J shed 1 base, with 8 bases lying between them. The CDR3 contains 13 residues. The germline gives CDR1 SGHTA, CDR2 FQGTGA. CDR3 sequence (DNA): TGTGCCAGCAGCACGAGGCAGAACACTGAAGCTTTCTTT. Its protein is CASSTRQNTEAFF.

This clone has just one count. The chain couples TRBV6-5 to TRBJ2-2; TRBD2 agrees at 7 bases. Looked up from germline, CDR1 is MNHEY and CDR2 is SVGAGI. The CDR3 is 16 residues long. V lost 1 base, J lost 1 base, and 3 bases stayed unmatched. This CDR3 reads CASSYFGGGNTGELFF. CDR3 bases: TGTGCCAGCAGTTACTTCGGCGGGGGGAACACCGGGGAGCTGTTTTTT.

This sequence joins TRBV10-3 and TRBJ1-5, with no clear D. V was clipped by 2 bases and J by 6 bases, with 11 bases between them. The CDR3 covers 14 residues. Germline V gene lookup returns CDR1 ENHRY and CDR2 SYGVKD. DNA for the CDR3: TGTGCCATCAGTGAGATAGGAGGGAGTCAGCCCCAGCATTTT. Translated: CAISEIGGSQPQHF.

V usage is TRBV6-6 and J usage is TRBJ1-2; D is unclear. CDR3 size: 14 residues. CDR1 is MNHNY, CDR2 SVGAGI, per germline (reference sequence). The CDR3 bases are TGTGTCACCAGGAGCTTCACGGGGAACTATGGCTACACCTTC. Translation: CVTRSFTGNYGYTF.

The chain employs TRBV5-1 and TRBJ1-3; 7 nucleotides line up with TRBD1. Germline assignment: CDR1 SGHRS and CDR2 YFSETQ. With 4 bases clipped from V and 1 base from J, the junction kept 8 bases outside the gene matches. This CDR3 is built from 16 residues. The CDR3 here is CASSVGQVGSGNTIYF. The CDR3 region has the DNA TGCGCCAGCAGCGTAGGACAGGTCGGTTCTGGAAACACCATATATTTT.

The chain couples TRBV7-9 to TRBJ2-5; 11 bases agree with TRBD2. Trimming cost V 5 bases and J 5 bases; bases outside gene matches: 7. This CDR3 spans 15 amino acids. CDR1 is SEHNR and CDR2 is FQNEAQ in the germline V gene (reference sequence). For the CDR3, the DNA is TGTGCCAGCAGCCGCCCTAGCGGGGGGTTCGAGACCCAGTACTTC. It is translated as CASSRPSGGFETQYF.

J is TRBJ2-5 and V is TRBV27, with no clear D. Between the trimmed V and J ends, which lost 4 bases and 1 base, there was a span of 7 bases. Germline V gene data show CDR1 as MNHEY and CDR2 as SMNVEV (reference sequence). The CDR3 runs 13 residues. The DNA for the CDR3 is TGTGCCAGCAGTTCCCTAACCCAAGAGACCCAGTACTTC. Its translation is CASSSLTQETQYF.

The CDR3 coding sequence is TGTGCCAGCAGCCTTGAGGGCGGGGGGAACAATGAGCAGTTCTTC. Translation gives CASSLEGGGNNEQFF. J is TRBJ2-1 and V is TRBV4-2; 8 bases match TRBD2. Germline V lookup: CDR1 LGHNA, CDR2 YNFKEQ. J was trimmed by 5 bases and V by 4 bases; bases with no gene match: 7. The CDR3 spans 15 residues.

The J gene is TRBJ1-6, the V gene TRBV4-1; D gene ambiguous. Germline CDR1 is MGHRA and CDR2 is YSYEKL. The CDR3 is 15 amino acids. V lost 5 bases to trimming and J lost 7 bases, with 15 bases between them. CDR3 sequence: CASSLGAAGNSPLHF. The CDR3 nucleotides read TGCGCCAGCAGCTTGGGTGCGGCAGGCAATTCACCCCTCCACTTT.